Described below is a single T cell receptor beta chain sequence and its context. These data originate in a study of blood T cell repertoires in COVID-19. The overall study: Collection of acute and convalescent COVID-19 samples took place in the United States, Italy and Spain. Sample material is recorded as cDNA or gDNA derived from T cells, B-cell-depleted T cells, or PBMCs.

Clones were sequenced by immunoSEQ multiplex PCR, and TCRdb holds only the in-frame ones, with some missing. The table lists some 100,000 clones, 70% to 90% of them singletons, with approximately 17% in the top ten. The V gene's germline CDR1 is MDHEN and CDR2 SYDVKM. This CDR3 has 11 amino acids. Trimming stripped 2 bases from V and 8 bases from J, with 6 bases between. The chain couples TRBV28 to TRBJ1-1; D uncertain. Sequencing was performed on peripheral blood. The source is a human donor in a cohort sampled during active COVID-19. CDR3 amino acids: CASSLQSEAFF. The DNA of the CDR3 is TGTGCCAGCAGTTTACAGTCAGAAGCTTTCTTT.